The 31 T cell receptor beta chains given below trace back to one sample, sequenced in a study of blood T cell repertoires in COVID-19. The assay was immunoSEQ multiplex PCR, and TCRdb's table has in-frame clones only and misses some. The data hold a few hundred thousand clones, with roughly nine tenths observed a single time. The sequencing input was peripheral blood. These receptors were taken from a man aged 40-55 years with acute or convalescent COVID-19.

The DNA for the CDR3 is TGTGCCAGCAGCCAGGGACAGCTGAACACTGAAGCTTTCTTT. This encodes CASSQGQLNTEAFF. This chain connects TRBV11-1 to TRBJ1-1, with 7 positions matching TRBD1. The germline V gene has CDR1 SGHAT and CDR2 FQDESV (reference sequence). V gave up 5 bases and J gave up 0 bases; unmatched junction bases: 3. The CDR3 has 14 amino acids.

CDR3 DNA sequence: TGTGCCAGCACCGATGCCGGGACAGGGGAAGAGACCCAGTACTTC. Translating it yields CASTDAGTGEETQYF. V gene TRBV7-6 combines with J gene TRBJ2-5; 10 bases agree with TRBD1. Trimming at V came to 7 bases and at J to 3 bases, leaving 8 bases not matched to a gene. CDR1 is SGHVS and CDR2 is FNYEAQ in the germline V gene. The CDR3 is 15 residues long. The full variable domain, its missing parts supplied by reference TRBV7-6 and TRBJ2-5, is GAGVSQSPRYKVTKRGQDVALRCDPISGHVSLYWYRQALGQGPEFLTYFNYEAQQDKSGLPNDRFSAERPEGSISTLTIQRTEQRDSAMYRCASTDAGTGEETQYFGPGTRLLVL.

V is TRBV6-6 and J is TRBJ2-7; tentatively, D is TRBD1 (5 bases). V lost 3 bases to trimming and J lost 2 bases, with 11 bases between them. In germline, CDR1 is MNHNY, CDR2 SVGAGI (reference sequence). The CDR3 is 14 amino acids. CDR3 DNA: TGTGCCAGCAGTTATAGGGGAACCGCCTACGAGCAGTACTTC. Translation gives CASSYRGTAYEQYF.

V usage is TRBV2 and J usage is TRBJ1-2; possibly TRBD1 for D (5 bases). The CDR3 sequence is 16 residues long. V gave up 0 bases and J gave up 5 bases, with 16 bases separating them. Looked up from germline, CDR1 is SNHLY and CDR2 is FYNNEI. The DNA of the CDR3 is TGTGCCAGCAGTGAAGCGCGGGGCAGGGTCTTTTATGGCTACACCTTC. Translated: CASSEARGRVFYGYTF.

The chain carries TRBV12-3 or TRBV12-4 and TRBJ1-6; the D is unclear. The CDR3 sequence is 13 residues long. V was trimmed by 6 bases and J by 8 bases, leaving 11 bases between them. The CDR3 region has the DNA TGTGCCAGCAGCGGGGTGGGGTATTCACCCCTCCACTTT. This gives the protein CASSGVGYSPLHF.

This clone appeared a single time. This chain links TRBV5-6 with TRBJ2-7, with 9 bases fitting TRBD1. V was pared by 2 bases and J by 0 bases, with 6 bases of the junction left unmatched. The CDR3 sequence is 16 residues long. The germline CDR1 and CDR2 sequences are SGHDT and YYEEEE. The CDR3 sequence: CASSLVLGQGSYEQYF. Written as DNA, the CDR3 is TGTGCCAGCAGCTTAGTATTGGGACAGGGCTCCTACGAGCAGTACTTC.

The J gene is TRBJ2-3, the V gene TRBV27; TRBD1 matches at 9 bases. CDR1 and CDR2 from the germline V gene are MNHEY and SMNVEV (reference sequence). The CDR3 totals 14 residues. The V segment lost 1 base and the J segment 4 bases; nucleotides outside the gene matches: 0. CDR3 in amino acids: CASSLWDRADTQYF. CDR3 DNA: TGTGCCAGCAGTTTATGGGACAGGGCAGATACGCAGTATTTT.

This clone was picked up one time. The chain carries TRBV28 and TRBJ2-5, with D maybe TRBD2 (6 bases). The germline CDR1 and CDR2 sequences are MDHEN and SYDVKM. V was trimmed by 3 bases and J by 1 base, leaving 12 bases between them. The length of the CDR3 is 15 residues. The CDR3 loop reads CASSLVGGSQETQYF. The CDR3 coding sequence is TGTGCCAGCAGTTTGGTAGGAGGGAGCCAAGAGACCCAGTACTTC.

The rearrangement links TRBV6-1 to TRBJ2-7, with D possibly being TRBD2 (5 bases). Germline-derived CDR1 and CDR2 are MNHNS and SASEGT. Trimming left V 2 bases short and J 2 bases short, with 13 bases between. The CDR3 has 15 amino acids. DNA for the CDR3: TGTGCCAGCAGTGAACTCGGCGGGTTAACCTACGAGCAGTACTTC. This encodes CASSELGGLTYEQYF.

The chain employs TRBV5-1 and TRBJ1-2, with 7 bases lining up with TRBD1. Unmatched junction bases numbered 11, after V lost 4 bases and J lost 5 bases. From germline, CDR1 is SGHRS and CDR2 YFSETQ. The CDR3 totals 15 residues. The CDR3 region is CASSQGQVGLYGYTF. Here the CDR3 DNA reads TGCGCCAGCAGCCAAGGACAGGTAGGCCTTTATGGCTACACCTTC.

This chain joins TRBV6-4 and TRBJ2-6; D might be TRBD1 (6 bases). Germline assignment: CDR1 MRHNA and CDR2 SNTAGT. V gave up 3 bases and J gave up 1 base, with 7 bases separating them. The CDR3 is 15 residues long. CDR3 region: CASSEGGSGANVLTF. In DNA, the CDR3 is TGTGCCAGCAGTGAAGGGGGTTCTGGGGCCAACGTCCTGACTTTC.

V and J are TRBV29-1 and TRBJ1-6; no definite D call. The CDR3 totals 13 residues. Between the trimmed V and J ends, which lost 4 bases and 8 bases, there was a span of 12 bases. Looked up from germline, CDR1 is SQVTM and CDR2 is ANQGSEA. The CDR3 region is CSVGSRMDSPLHF. DNA for the CDR3: TGCAGCGTTGGGTCGCGTATGGATTCACCCCTCCACTTT.

The V gene is TRBV6-2 or TRBV6-3, the J gene TRBJ2-1; D gene unclear. The CDR3 has 15 residues. The V and J ends lost 6 bases and 8 bases respectively, with 20 bases between them. Germline lookup yields CDR1 MNHEY and CDR2 SVGEGT. CDR3 residues: CASSNDPALMDEQFF. The CDR3 nucleotides read TGTGCCAGCAGCAACGACCCAGCACTAATGGATGAGCAGTTCTTC.

Only a few counts were recorded for this clone. V usage is TRBV6-9 and J usage is TRBJ1-1; 8 nucleotides line up with TRBD1. Germline V gene sequence: CDR1 MNHGY, CDR2 SVAAGI. V shed 6 bases, J shed 0 bases, and the junction held 21 bases outside the gene matches. The CDR3 length is 20 residues. CDR3 DNA sequence: TGTGCCAGCAGACCCCAAATCGTCGGACAGGGCCTTGGGGTGAACACTGAAGCTTTCTTT. Protein: CASRPQIVGQGLGVNTEAFF.

This chain connects TRBV12-3 or TRBV12-4 to TRBJ1-5; D is perhaps TRBD1 (6 bases). V was pared by 7 bases and J by 4 bases, with 11 bases between. The CDR3 length is 13 residues. The CDR3 nucleotides are TGTGCCAGCACCAAAGGGGGAAATCAGCCCCAGCATTTT. Protein product: CASTKGGNQPQHF.

This clone has just a few counts. The V call is TRBV5-1, the J call TRBJ1-4, with D possibly being TRBD1 (6 bases). V lost 3 bases, J lost 8 bases, and 11 bases lay in between. Per the germline V gene, CDR1 is SGHRS and CDR2 is YFSETQ. This CDR3 spans 13 amino acids. For the CDR3, the DNA is TGCGCCAGCAGCTACGGACAGCGGGAAAAACTGTTTTTT. Translated, it gives CASSYGQREKLFF.

The CDR3 sequence: CASSPYHGGLRATNEKLFF. The CDR3 bases are TGTGCCAGCAGCCCGTATCACGGGGGGTTGAGGGCAACTAATGAAAAACTGTTTTTT. This chain links TRBV3-1 (or the pseudogene TRBV3-2) with TRBJ1-4; D perhaps matches TRBD1 (5 bases). V lost 4 bases, J lost 0 bases, and 21 bases lay in between. CDR1 LGHDT and CDR2 YNNKEL come from the germline V gene (reference sequence). The CDR3 loop spans 19 amino acids.

This chain connects TRBV29-1 to TRBJ1-1; 9 nucleotides align to TRBD1. The CDR3 loop spans 15 amino acids. V shed 7 bases and J 3 bases; nucleotides not matched to a gene: 12. CDR1 SQVTM and CDR2 ANQGSEA come from the germline V gene. CDR3 in amino acids: CSAVLTGGGDTEAFF. The CDR3 DNA sequence: TGCAGCGCCGTCTTAACAGGGGGCGGGGACACTGAAGCTTTCTTT.

The genes are TRBV21-1 and TRBJ2-7; the table's D call, TRBD2, was not checked against the DNA. TRBV21-1 constitutes a pseudogene. The CDR3 runs to 14 residues. CDR3 in amino acids: CASSKDSGSYEQYF. CDR3 coding DNA: TGTGCCAGCAGCAAAGACTCGGGGTCCTACGAGCAGTACTTC.

The V call is TRBV19, the J call TRBJ2-4; TRBD1 is a possible D gene (5 bases). The CDR3 is made up of 16 amino acids. V gave up 5 bases and J gave up 0 bases, with 14 bases separating them. Germline CDR1 LNHDA, CDR2 SQIVND (reference sequence). Here the CDR3 DNA reads TGTGCCAGTAGTGCTGTCGGACAACTAGCCAAAAACATTCAGTACTTC. Encoded protein: CASSAVGQLAKNIQYF.

V gene TRBV5-1 combines with J gene TRBJ2-7; tentatively, D is TRBD1 (6 bases). In germline, CDR1 is SGHRS, CDR2 YFSETQ. V was pared by 6 bases and J by 6 bases, with 19 bases between. CDR3 size: 14 residues. The DNA of the CDR3 is TGCGCCAGCAACCCTCAGGGGTCAAGCCTCGAGCAGTACTTC. It encodes CASNPQGSSLEQYF.

This clone was observed at least ten times. The rearrangement joins TRBV19 to TRBJ1-3; 7 bases line up with TRBD1. The CDR3 totals 18 residues. Trimming removed 4 bases from V and 0 bases from J; junction bases left unmatched: 12. The germline V gene encodes CDR1 LNHDA and CDR2 SQIVND (reference sequence). Here the CDR3 reads CASSTFLSDRSSGNTIYF. The CDR3 DNA reads TGTGCCAGTAGTACCTTTCTCTCGGACAGGTCCTCTGGAAACACCATATATTTT.

V and J are TRBV7-3 and TRBJ2-7, with TRBD1 matching 10 bases. Germline-derived CDR1 and CDR2 are SGHTA and FQGTGA. This CDR3 spans 15 amino acids. V shed 5 bases and J 2 bases; nucleotides not matched to a gene: 6. This CDR3 is CASSAGQGMAYEQYF. CDR3 coding DNA: TGTGCCAGCAGCGCGGGACAGGGGATGGCCTACGAGCAGTACTTC.

This clone has a single count. The gene calls are TRBV9 and TRBJ1-4; D possibly corresponds to TRBD1 (6 bases). Germline V gives CDR1 SGDLS, CDR2 YYNGEE. V lost 4 bases, J lost 7 bases, and 20 bases lay in between. The length of the CDR3 is 16 residues. The CDR3 sequence: CASSPYAGGAGEKLFF. In DNA, the CDR3 is TGTGCCAGCAGCCCTTATGCTGGGGGGGCGGGTGAAAAACTGTTTTTT.

The chain couples TRBV6-5 to TRBJ1-6, with TRBD1 identical over 9 bases. CDR1 is MNHEY, CDR2 SVGAGI, per germline. Trimming at V came to 5 bases and at J to 8 bases, leaving 7 bases not matched to a gene. The length of the CDR3 is 15 residues. CDR3 sequence reads: CASSIPGQGYSPLHF. In DNA form, the CDR3 reads TGTGCCAGCAGTATCCCGGGACAGGGATATTCACCCCTCCACTTT.

This sequence joins TRBV23-1 and TRBJ1-1, with 7 bases aligning to TRBD1. TRBV23-1 has ORF status, its function being uncertain. The CDR3 consists of 15 residues. J was trimmed by 6 bases and V by 3 bases; bases with no gene match: 10. CDR3 nucleotides: TGCGCCAGCAGTCATAGAGACAGGGTCTACTCTGAAGCTTTCTTT. Residues: CASSHRDRVYSEAFF.

The chain is built from TRBV30 and TRBJ1-2, with D tentatively TRBD1 (6 bases). Germline assignment: CDR1 GTSNPN and CDR2 SVGIG (reference sequence). The V end lost 1 base, the J end lost 3 bases, and 12 bases lay between the germline ends. CDR3 length: 14 amino acids. CDR3 sequence: CAWSGGPGYYGYTF. CDR3 nucleotides: TGTGCCTGGAGTGGGGGGCCCGGCTACTATGGCTACACCTTC.

The V gene is TRBV6-5, the J gene TRBJ1-5; D might be TRBD1 (6 bases). This CDR3 spans 16 amino acids. V lost 4 bases, J lost 0 bases, and 13 bases lay in between. The V gene's germline CDR1 is MNHEY and CDR2 SVGAGI. The CDR3 protein is CASSSGGHYSNQPQHF. The CDR3 bases are TGTGCCAGCAGTTCCGGGGGGCATTATAGCAATCAGCCCCAGCATTTT.

This clone was recorded once. The V gene is TRBV12-3 or TRBV12-4, the J gene TRBJ1-1, with D hard to call. The CDR3 consists of 13 residues. With 5 bases removed from V and 1 base from J, the gap between germline ends came to 8 bases. In DNA, the CDR3 is TGTGCCAGCAGTGGGAGCCGGAACACTGAAGCTTTCTTT. Translated, it gives CASSGSRNTEAFF.

The chain combines TRBV12-2 with TRBJ2-7; the table gives TRBD2 as D, unverified against the DNA. TRBV12-2 corresponds to a pseudogene. The CDR3 has 16 amino acids. CDR3 DNA sequence: TGTGCAAGTCGCCGACGTATCCGATCTCAGGGAGGCGAGCAGTACTTC. Translation gives CASRRRIRSQGGEQYF.

This clone was recorded only once. This sequence joins TRBV27 and TRBJ2-3; 8 nucleotides line up with TRBD2. The ends lost 2 bases at V and 3 bases at J; junction bases unmatched: 7. This CDR3 comprises 16 residues. Per germline, CDR1 MNHEY and CDR2 SMNVEV (reference sequence). CDR3 amino acids: CASSLVAGGGTDTQYF. CDR3 coding DNA: TGTGCCAGCAGTTTAGTGGCGGGAGGTGGGACAGATACGCAGTATTTT.